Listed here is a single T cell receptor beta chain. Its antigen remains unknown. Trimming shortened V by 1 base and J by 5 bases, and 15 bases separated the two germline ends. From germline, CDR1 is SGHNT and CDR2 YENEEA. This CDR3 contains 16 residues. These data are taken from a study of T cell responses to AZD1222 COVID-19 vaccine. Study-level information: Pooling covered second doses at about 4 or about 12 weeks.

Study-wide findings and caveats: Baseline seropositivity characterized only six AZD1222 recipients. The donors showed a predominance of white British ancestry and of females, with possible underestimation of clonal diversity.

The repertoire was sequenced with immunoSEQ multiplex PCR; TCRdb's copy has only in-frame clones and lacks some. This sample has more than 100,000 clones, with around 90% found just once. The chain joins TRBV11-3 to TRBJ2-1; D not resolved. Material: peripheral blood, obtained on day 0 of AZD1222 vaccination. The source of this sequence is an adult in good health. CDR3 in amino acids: CASSLGESRPNNEQFF. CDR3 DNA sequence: TGTGCCAGCAGCTTAGGAGAGTCCCGCCCTAACAATGAGCAGTTCTTC.